This is a list of T cell receptor beta chains from one sample in a study of blood T cell repertoires in COVID-19. Generated by immunoSEQ multiplex PCR, the TCRdb table keeps only in-frame clones and is missing some. The table records approximately 190,000 clones, 80% to 85% of them present only once. The source material was peripheral blood. The receptors were sampled from a human donor in a cohort sampled during active COVID-19. Each CDR3 is given with its conserved first and last residue. The D gene is left open where the match is weak. Clone size is not always given. Where it is, it says once, few, many or a class for expanded clones.

CDR3nt	CDR3aa	v_gene	j_gene	abundance	d_gene
TGTGCCAGCAGCCAAGTTTTCATCGTTAGGGACAGGGGGAACACCATATATTTT	CASSQVFIVRDRGNTIYF	TRBV3-1/TRBV3-2	TRBJ1-3	.	TRBD1
TGTGCCAGCAGCCCAGGAGGGGGCTACACCTTC	CASSPGGGYTF	TRBV6-5	TRBJ1-2	few	.
TGTGCCAGCAGTGAACGGGGGCAGGGGGACATTCAGTACTTC	CASSERGQGDIQYF	TRBV6-1	TRBJ2-4	few	.
TGTGCCAGCAGCCACGACAGGTACATACGGACTGAAGCTTTCTTT	CASSHDRYIRTEAFF	TRBV7-9	TRBJ1-1	once	.
TGTGCCAGCAGGCCCGGGGGACCCAGAACGGGGACCCAGTACTTC	CASRPGGPRTGTQYF	TRBV6-5	TRBJ2-5	.	.
TGTGCCAGCAGCTCCATAGCGGGAGGGGGGTACGAGCAGTACTTC	CASSSIAGGGYEQYF	TRBV5-4	TRBJ2-7	.	TRBD2
TGTGCCAGCAGCTTGGGACTAGCGGTCGCTAGCGAGCAGTACTTC	CASSLGLAVASEQYF	TRBV7-6	TRBJ2-7	.	TRBD2
TGTGCCACCAGTGATCCCGGGGCAGGACAGGGGAGAGATACGCAGTATTTT	CATSDPGAGQGRDTQYF	TRBV24-1	TRBJ2-3	.	TRBD1
TGTGCCAGCAGCATAACTCCCCATAGCAGAGATACGCAGTATTTT	CASSITPHSRDTQYF	TRBV7-2	TRBJ2-3	.	.
TGTGCCTGGAGTGTTCAGGGCAATAATTCACCCCTCCACTTT	CAWSVQGNNSPLHF	TRBV30	TRBJ1-6	.	.
TGTGCAAGTCGCTTAGCGTGGACTAGAACGGGCCATACGCAGTATTTT	CASRLAWTRTGHTQYF	TRBV12-2	TRBJ2-3	.	.
TGCGCCAGCAGCTTGGGAGGGGGAAATTCACCCCTCCACTTT	CASSLGGGNSPLHF	TRBV5-1	TRBJ1-6	.	.
TGTGCCAGCAACCCGTGGGGTGTTGGGCTAGCTAATGAGACCCAGTACTTC	CASNPWGVGLANETQYF	TRBV27	TRBJ2-5	.	.
TGTGCCAGCAGCCCTGCCCGGGAGACCCAGTACTTC	CASSPARETQYF	TRBV12-3/TRBV12-4	TRBJ2-5	.	.
TGTGCCAGCAGCGGAGAGAGGGGAGGGACCCAGTACTTC	CASSGERGGTQYF	TRBV5-6	TRBJ2-5	.	.
TGCGCCAGCAGCCTACCCACAACAGGGGGCGCAGAAGAAAAACTGTTTTTT	CASSLPTTGGAEEKLFF	TRBV5-1	TRBJ1-4	.	TRBD1
TGCGCCAGCAGCTTGACTAGCGGGGCATCAGAGACCCAGTACTTC	CASSLTSGASETQYF	TRBV5-1	TRBJ2-5	.	TRBD2
TGTGCCAGCAGCACCTCCCGTACTTCAAGAGGGGAGACCCAGTACTTC	CASSTSRTSRGETQYF	TRBV11-2	TRBJ2-5	.	.
TGTGCCAGCAGCACGAGCACGGACAGGGGCCTCCCCCGGTACTTC	CASSTSTDRGLPRYF	TRBV7-2	TRBJ2-7	once	TRBD1
TGTGCCAGCAGACCGAACAGCTACTATGGCTACACCTTC	CASRPNSYYGYTF	TRBV27	TRBJ1-2	.	.
TGTGCCAGCAGCCGGCAGGGGAGGGGAGAGACCCAGTACTTC	CASSRQGRGETQYF	TRBV3-1/TRBV3-2	TRBJ2-5	.	.
TGTGCCAGCAGCCAAGGGGACAGTGGCTCTGGAAACACCATATATTTT	CASSQGDSGSGNTIYF	TRBV3-1/TRBV3-2	TRBJ1-3	.	TRBD1
TGCAGCGTCGCTAAAGGACAGGGTGGGAATGAGCAGTTCTTC	CSVAKGQGGNEQFF	TRBV29-1	TRBJ2-1	.	TRBD1
TGTGCCAGCAGCCTGGAGGGGTACGTCTCACCCCTCCACTTT	CASSLEGYVSPLHF	TRBV7-2	TRBJ1-6	.	.
TGTGCCAGCAGCCAAGGCCGAGGGGAGACCCAGTACTTC	CASSQGRGETQYF	TRBV3-1/TRBV3-2	TRBJ2-5	.	.
TGTGCCTGGAGCCGAACCGGGGAAAAACTGTTTTTT	CAWSRTGEKLFF	TRBV30	TRBJ1-4	.	.
TGCGCCAGCAGCCAGATGACGGGAGGGCTAGAGACCCAGTACTTC	CASSQMTGGLETQYF	TRBV5-1	TRBJ2-5	.	TRBD2
TGTGCCAGCAGGGGGACAGGAGTTGCTCTTACTGAAGCTTTCTTT	CASRGTGVALTEAFF	TRBV2	TRBJ1-1	.	TRBD1
TGTGCCAGCAGTTTCTCGCTAGGCGCCCGATTTAATGAAAAACTGTTTTTT	CASSFSLGARFNEKLFF	TRBV7-9	TRBJ1-4	.	.
TGTGCCAGCAGCCAAGCAAGACAGGGGGCCTTAGGGGCCCAGTACTTC	CASSQARQGALGAQYF	TRBV3-1/TRBV3-2	TRBJ2-5	.	TRBD1
TGTGCCATCAGTGAGACCCCGGGGGGTCAAGAGACCCAGTACTTC	CAISETPGGQETQYF	TRBV10-3	TRBJ2-5	.	TRBD2
TGCGCCAGCCGGACTAGTTACAATGAGCAGTTCTTC	CASRTSYNEQFF	TRBV5-1	TRBJ2-1	.	TRBD2
TGCGCCAGCAGCTTGGCCCGGGGGGCGGGGGAGACCCAGTACTTC	CASSLARGAGETQYF	TRBV5-1	TRBJ2-5	.	.
TGCGCCAGCAGCAGGGATAGCGGGAGGGATGAGCAGTTCTTC	CASSRDSGRDEQFF	TRBV5-1	TRBJ2-1	many	TRBD2
TGTGCCACCAGTGATGGGGGGGCCGGGACCGGGGAGCTGTTTTTT	CATSDGGAGTGELFF	TRBV24-1	TRBJ2-2	.	.
TGTGCCGCCCGTAGCAGGGGGCAAGAGACCCAGTACTTC	CAARSRGQETQYF	TRBV19	TRBJ2-5	once	TRBD1
TGTGCCAGCAGGAGTAGCGGGAGGGCGAGGAATGAGCAGTTCTTC	CASRSSGRARNEQFF	TRBV28	TRBJ2-1	.	TRBD2
TGCAGCGTTGCTGAGACAGGGCCCACAGATACGCAGTATTTT	CSVAETGPTDTQYF	TRBV29-1	TRBJ2-3	.	TRBD1
TGTGCCAGCAGTAAAGGGATGAGGGTACAGCCCCAGCATTTT	CASSKGMRVQPQHF	TRBV2	TRBJ1-5	.	.
TGCAGCGTTGCAGGGGCGCGTATCGATGGCTACACCTTC	CSVAGARIDGYTF	TRBV29-1	TRBJ1-2	.	.
TGTGCCAGCAGCTTAGGAGGGACACTTCGGGATGAGCAGTTCTTC	CASSLGGTLRDEQFF	TRBV11-3	TRBJ2-1	once	.
TGTGCCAGTAGCTTTCAAAGGGGACAAGAGACCCAGTACTTC	CASSFQRGQETQYF	TRBV19	TRBJ2-5	.	.
TGTGCCAGCAGTTTGGCGCGGTACAATGAGCAGTTCTTC	CASSLARYNEQFF	TRBV12-3/TRBV12-4	TRBJ2-1	.	.
TGTGCCAGCAGCTTAGAGTCGAGCTCCTACAATGAGCAGTTCTTC	CASSLESSSYNEQFF	TRBV11-3	TRBJ2-1	.	.
TGCGCCAGCAGCCCCGGGGGGCGCACTGAAGCTTTCTTT	CASSPGGRTEAFF	TRBV5-1	TRBJ1-1	.	.
TGTGCCAGTAGGAAAGACAGGGGTGAAGCTTTCTTT	CASRKDRGEAFF	TRBV19	TRBJ1-1	once	TRBD1
TGTGCCAGCAGTCTTCACAGGGCGACTGAAGCTTTCTTT	CASSLHRATEAFF	TRBV27	TRBJ1-1	.	.
TGTGCCAGCAGGGGGGGAAGGACAGGGCTTGGCGGCTATGGCTACACCTTC	CASRGGRTGLGGYGYTF	TRBV27	TRBJ1-2	.	TRBD1